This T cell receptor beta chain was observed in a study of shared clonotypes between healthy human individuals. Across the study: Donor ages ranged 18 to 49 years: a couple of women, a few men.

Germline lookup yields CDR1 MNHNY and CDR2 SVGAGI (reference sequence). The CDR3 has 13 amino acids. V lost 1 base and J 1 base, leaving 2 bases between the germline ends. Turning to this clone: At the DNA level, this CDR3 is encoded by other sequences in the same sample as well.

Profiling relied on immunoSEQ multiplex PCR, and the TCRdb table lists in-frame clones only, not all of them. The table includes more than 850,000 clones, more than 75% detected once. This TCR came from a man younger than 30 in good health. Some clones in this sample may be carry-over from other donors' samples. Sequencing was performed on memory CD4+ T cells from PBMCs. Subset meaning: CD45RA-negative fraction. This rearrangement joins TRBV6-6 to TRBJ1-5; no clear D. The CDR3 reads CASSYYSNQPQHF. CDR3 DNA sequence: TGTGCCAGCAGTTACTACAGCAATCAGCCCCAGCATTTT.